Below are 2 T cell receptor beta chains sequenced from a single sample in a study of T cells in Graves' hyperthyroidism and ophthalmopathy. What was amplified from RNA transcripts were TCR beta CDR3 regions. First-round RT-PCR of the TCR CDR3 relied on the HTBI primer set. TCRdb called the multiplex PCR reads again in MiXCR, with one record for every CDR3 protein. The sample holds some 510,000 distinct CDR3 sequences, around 42% seen once. The sequencing input was peripheral blood or thyroid tissue (not recorded which). Receptors originate from a young woman with Graves' hyperthyroidism.

V and J are TRBV10-3 and TRBJ1-5; the D gene is possibly TRBD1 (5 bases). V dropped 0 bases and J dropped 5 bases, with 8 bases sitting between them. Germline V CDR1 and CDR2: ENHRY, SYGVKD. The CDR3 is 14 amino acids. In nucleotides, the CDR3 is TGTGCCATCAGTGAGTCTGGGGGGTATCAGCCCCAGCATTTT. It specifies CAISESGGYQPQHF.

This clonotype has just one count. This could be a read error, since a much larger clone is one nucleotide away. V and J are TRBV2 and TRBJ1-1; D might be TRBD1 (6 bases). The CDR3 consists of 13 residues. CDR1 and CDR2 (germline): SNHLY, FYNNEI. Trimming removed 6 bases at V and 10 bases at J, with 18 bases between. The CDR3 sequence: CASSLGGAQGAFF. The CDR3 DNA reads TGTGCCAGCAGCCTTGGGGGGGCGCAGGGAGCTTTCTTT.